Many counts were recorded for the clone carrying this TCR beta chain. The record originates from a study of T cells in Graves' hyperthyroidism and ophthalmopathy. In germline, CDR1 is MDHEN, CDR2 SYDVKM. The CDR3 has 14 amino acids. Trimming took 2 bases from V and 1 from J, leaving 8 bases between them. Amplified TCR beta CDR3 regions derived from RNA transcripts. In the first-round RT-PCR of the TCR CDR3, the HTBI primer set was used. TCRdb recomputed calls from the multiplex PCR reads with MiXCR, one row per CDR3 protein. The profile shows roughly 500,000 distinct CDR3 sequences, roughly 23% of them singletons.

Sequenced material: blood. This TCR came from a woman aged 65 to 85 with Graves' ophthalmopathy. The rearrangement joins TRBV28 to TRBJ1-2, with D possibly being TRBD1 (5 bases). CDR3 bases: TGTGCCAGCAGTTTAGGGACGGATAACTATGGCTACACCTTC. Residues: CASSLGTDNYGYTF.